Here is one TCR beta chain with its context. This clonotype has at least ten counts. The target of this receptor is not known. There are no base qualities to consult, and no much larger clone falls within one base. The data are from a study of T cells in Graves' hyperthyroidism and ophthalmopathy (dated by TCRdb to the late 2010s). At the level of the whole study: Peripheral blood was collected at initial diagnosis, before any treatment. For training and testing, the approximately 97 patients in the discovery cohort were randomly divided in a 7:3 ratio. The paper describes TCR Vbeta CDR3 sequencing of around 140 peripheral blood samples, made up of approximately 40 ophthalmopathy patients, some 80 hyperthyroidism patients and around 17 progressor patients. Once sampling was done, hyperthyroidism patients were given methimazole at a starting dose of 30 mg daily, whereas ophthalmopathy patients were given high-dose intravenous methylprednisolone. In several Graves' hyperthyroidism patients, the study also compared T-cell repertoires from thyroid tissue with T-cell repertoires from blood. An independent validation cohort of around 19 hyperthyroidism patients and roughly 16 patients who later progressed to ophthalmopathy tested prospective prediction of ophthalmopathy. TCR V-J signatures able to tell the groups apart were searched for in a discovery cohort of more than 90 patients, of whom more than 40 had Graves' ophthalmopathy and 57 had stable Graves' hyperthyroidism.

Stable Graves' hyperthyroidism was defined as the absence of progression to ophthalmopathy over 18 months of follow-up. The hyperthyroidism patients were between 18 and 65 years old and newly diagnosed, with a disease duration of less than 2 months. Exclusion was applied to patients with uncontrolled infections, other autoimmune diseases, pregnancy or lactation. Diagnoses were based on clinical symptoms, serum thyroxine and TRAb, thyroid ultrasound and orbital computed tomography. Ficoll-Paque density gradient centrifugation was used to isolate PBMCs from 8 to 10 ml of fresh peripheral blood. Total RNA was extracted using Trizol reagent, and RNA quality was assessed on an Agilent 2100 Bioanalyzer. According to the germline V gene, CDR1 reads MNHNS and CDR2 reads SASEGT. The CDR3 goes from the cysteine to the phenylalanine over 17 residues. CDR3 DNA is the only sequence kept; it has 51 bases, read in frame from the first base. Here V drops 1 base and J drops 3 bases, and the junction holds 8 bases not matched to any gene.

Beyond this particular receptor, the publication reports: Sample size was not statistically predetermined, and investigators were not blinded to group allocation. During validation, the model predicted progression to ophthalmopathy a median of about 6.5 months ahead of onset, with approximately 71% sensitivity and about 72% specificity. Most expanded thyroid clonotypes (frequency above 0.001) were also detected in blood, suggesting blood repertoires may reflect thyroid immune responses. In cross-validation, a model built on a 13 V-J signature told ophthalmopathy apart from stable hyperthyroidism with approximately 90% sensitivity and around 84% specificity, and in testing the same model reached 80%/75%.

Amplification of TCR beta CDR3 regions was carried out from RNA transcripts. The TCR CDR3 was subjected to a first round of RT-PCR using the HTBI primer set and the Qiagen OneStep RT-PCR kit. Libraries were constructed in a second round of multiplex PCR, after which size selection and purification were performed. Paired-end sequencing of the libraries was performed with 100 bp reads on an Illumina HiSeq2000. Regarding the original processing steps: Raw data were processed with SOAPnuke, discarding reads with adapters, uncalled bases, mean Phred below 15, or no exact constant-primer or identifier match. High-quality paired reads were merged with COPE v1.2.5, and unique nucleotide sequences were defined as clonotypes. MiTCR v1.1 was used to align clonotypes to the IMGT TRBV, TRBD and TRBJ reference segments. The analysis included only V-J combinations with a frequency above 0.0001, which together covered about 99% of the repertoires. The TCS score was defined as the ratio of F50 (clonal expansion) to E x V (chaos), calculated using BLOSUM62-based TCRdist between CDR3 peptides within each V-J. Welch's t-statistics and random forest reduced around 510 V-J features to roughly 13, which were used in a naive Bayes classifier (R e1071). The public reads were quality trimmed at Q25 with fastp and then assembled into clones with MiXCR by TCRdb, keeping productive beta chains. Rows are combined by CDR3 protein, so each entry shows the most common genes and DNA. The V and J calls and clone size are TCRdb's, not the authors'. The sample table shows 350,000 to 400,000 distinct CDR3 sequences, and about 18% are seen once. The ten largest clones take up about 3.7% of the sample.

This receptor was taken from a woman aged 18-30 years with Graves' hyperthyroidism. This chain is built from TRBV6-1 and TRBJ2-2, and 7 junctional nucleotides match TRBD2. The sample taken for sequencing was blood. In nucleotides, the sequence is TGTGCCAGCAGTGAAGTCCGAAGGACTAGAGACACCGGGGAGCTGTTTTTT. Translated, this is CASSEVRRTRDTGELFF.